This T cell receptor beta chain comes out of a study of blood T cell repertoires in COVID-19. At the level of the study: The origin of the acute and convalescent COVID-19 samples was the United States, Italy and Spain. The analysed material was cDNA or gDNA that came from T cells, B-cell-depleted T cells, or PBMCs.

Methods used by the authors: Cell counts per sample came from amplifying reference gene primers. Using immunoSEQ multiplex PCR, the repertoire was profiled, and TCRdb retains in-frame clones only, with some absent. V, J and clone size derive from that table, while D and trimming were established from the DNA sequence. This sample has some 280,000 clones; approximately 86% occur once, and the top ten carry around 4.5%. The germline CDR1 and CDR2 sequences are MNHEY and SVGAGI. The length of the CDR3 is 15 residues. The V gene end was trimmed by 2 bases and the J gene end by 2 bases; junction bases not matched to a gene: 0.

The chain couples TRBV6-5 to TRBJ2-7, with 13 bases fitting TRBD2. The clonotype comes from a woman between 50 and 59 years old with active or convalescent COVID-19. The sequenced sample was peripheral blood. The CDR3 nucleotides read TGTGCCAGCAGTTACGGGACTAGCGGGACCTACGAGCAGTACTTC. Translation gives CASSYGTSGTYEQYF.